The present entry profiles one T cell receptor beta chain with its context. Its target is unknown. Per the germline V gene, CDR1 is LGHDT and CDR2 is YNNKEL (reference sequence). The CDR3 totals 22 residues. J lost 3 bases, V lost 0 bases, and 18 bases had no gene match. Only in-frame clones appear in the TCRdb table, and some are missing; sequencing was by immunoSEQ multiplex PCR. The sample lists about 140,000 clones; roughly 93% were seen once. This record comes from a study of T cell responses to AZD1222 COVID-19 vaccine. Study-wide results and limits: Once two AZD1222 doses were given, Spike-specific TCR breadth and depth went up. A reported finding is that nearly half of spike-specific TCRs target unmutated variant regions.

Sequencing used peripheral blood, obtained after recovery from COVID-19. The V call is TRBV3-1 (or the pseudogene TRBV3-2), the J call TRBJ2-7; 15 nucleotides match TRBD2. The receptor comes from an adult who had recovered from COVID-19. The CDR3 sequence is CASSQDWRGLAGGPGKNYEQYF. CDR3 sequence (DNA): TGTGCCAGCAGCCAAGATTGGAGAGGACTAGCGGGAGGGCCCGGGAAGAACTACGAGCAGTACTTC.